These T cell receptor beta chains were read from a single sample in a study of TIL therapy for anti-PD-1-resistant metastatic lung cancer. Data came from immunoSEQ multiplex PCR; TCRdb stores just in-frame clones and leaves some out. The data contain 50,000 or so clones, around three quarters of them singletons. The material sequenced was blood, taken at baseline. These receptors were taken from a woman between 25 and 80 years old with non-small cell lung cancer. Each CDR3 is given with its conserved first and last residue. The D gene is left open where the match is weak. Size is omitted from some rows. Given values are once, few, many or a class for expanded clones.

>TRBJ2-1|TRBD2|TRBV4-3|once
TGCGCCAGCAGCCGGACGAGGCTAGCGGACTACAATGAGCAGTTCTTC
CASSRTRLADYNEQFF
>TRBJ2-7|TRBD2|TRBV18|.
TGTGCCAGCTCACCACCGCGCGGGGGGGCATACGAGCAGTACTTC
CASSPPRGGAYEQYF
>TRBJ2-7|.|TRBV19|.
TGTGCCAGTAGTATTCGGCAGGGGAATGTGTACGAGCAGTACTTC
CASSIRQGNVYEQYF
>TRBJ2-5|TRBD1|TRBV18|.
TGTGCCAGCTCACTCGGACAGGGTCCTGAGGAGACCCAGTACTTC
CASSLGQGPEETQYF
>TRBJ1-5|TRBD1|TRBV6-5|once
TGTGCCAGCAAGCCCCGGGACAGGGTGAATCAGCCCCAGCATTTT
CASKPRDRVNQPQHF
>TRBJ1-1|.|TRBV19|few
TGTGCCAGTAGTATAGGCCAGGCTTTTGAAGCTTTCTTT
CASSIGQAFEAFF
>TRBJ1-6|TRBD1|TRBV5-5|.
TGTGCCAGCAGCAGACAGGGCCCGTATAATTCACCCCTCCACTTT
CASSRQGPYNSPLHF
>TRBJ1-1|TRBD1|TRBV29-1|.
TGCAGCGTTGAAGTACAGGGGGAAGCTTTCTTT
CSVEVQGEAFF
>TRBJ1-5|.|TRBV6-4|few
TGTGCCAGCAGTCCGGACAGTACCAATCAGCCCCAGCATTTT
CASSPDSTNQPQHF
>TRBJ2-2|TRBD1|TRBV28|.
TGTGCCAGCAGTTTTTACGGACAGGGGATTGGCGGGGAGCTGTTTTTT
CASSFYGQGIGGELFF
>TRBJ2-7|.|TRBV4-1|.
TGCGCCAGCAGTCCTCTTGGGGCTACCTACGAGCAGTACTTC
CASSPLGATYEQYF
>TRBJ1-4|.|TRBV14|.
TGTGCCAGCAGCCATCAGGGGATCAGTGAAAAACTGTTTTTT
CASSHQGISEKLFF
>TRBJ1-2|TRBD1|TRBV6-5|.
TGTGCCAGCAGTTTACTCGCCAGCAGGGGGCCCTACTTCCACACCTTC
CASSLLASRGPYFHTF
>TRBJ1-5|TRBD1|TRBV19|few
TGTGCCAGTAGTATGGGGACAGGGGAGCAGCCCCAGCATTTT
CASSMGTGEQPQHF
>TRBJ1-2|.|TRBV6-1|.
TGTGCCAGCCGCCTGACAGAAACACATGGCTACACCTTC
CASRLTETHGYTF
>TRBJ1-3|.|TRBV25-1|.
TGTGCCAGCAGTGACCCCGTCGGGGGAAACACCATATATTTT
CASSDPVGGNTIYF
>TRBJ1-2|TRBD1|TRBV5-1|.
TGCGCCAGCAGCCCCGAGGACAGGGGTTATGGCTACACCTTC
CASSPEDRGYGYTF
>TRBJ1-5|.|TRBV30|.
TGTGCCTGGAGTCTAATGGACAGAAATCAGCCCCAGCATTTT
CAWSLMDRNQPQHF
>TRBJ1-2|.|TRBV5-6|.
TGTGCCAGCAGCTGGGGGGATGGCTACACCTTC
CASSWGDGYTF
>TRBJ1-2|.|TRBV10-3|medium-sized
TGTGCCATCAGACTCCCGACCGGCTACACCTTC
CAIRLPTGYTF
>TRBJ2-7|.|TRBV7-2|.
TGTGCCAGCAGCCCCCGTACGTTAAACTACGAGCAGTACTTC
CASSPRTLNYEQYF
>TRBJ2-7|.|TRBV28|.
TGTGCCAGCAGTTTATGGGGGATCTCCTACGAGCAGTACTTC
CASSLWGISYEQYF
>TRBJ2-7|TRBD1|TRBV19|.
TGTGCCAGTAGTCCGGGACAGGGACGGGAGCAGTACTTC
CASSPGQGREQYF
>TRBJ2-1|.|TRBV27|.
TGTGCCAGCAGTTTAGGGTTTAGTGAGCAGTTCTTC
CASSLGFSEQFF
>TRBJ1-2|TRBD1|TRBV4-1|.
TGCGCCAGCAGTAACATTGGGGACAGCAATTATGGCTACACCTTC
CASSNIGDSNYGYTF